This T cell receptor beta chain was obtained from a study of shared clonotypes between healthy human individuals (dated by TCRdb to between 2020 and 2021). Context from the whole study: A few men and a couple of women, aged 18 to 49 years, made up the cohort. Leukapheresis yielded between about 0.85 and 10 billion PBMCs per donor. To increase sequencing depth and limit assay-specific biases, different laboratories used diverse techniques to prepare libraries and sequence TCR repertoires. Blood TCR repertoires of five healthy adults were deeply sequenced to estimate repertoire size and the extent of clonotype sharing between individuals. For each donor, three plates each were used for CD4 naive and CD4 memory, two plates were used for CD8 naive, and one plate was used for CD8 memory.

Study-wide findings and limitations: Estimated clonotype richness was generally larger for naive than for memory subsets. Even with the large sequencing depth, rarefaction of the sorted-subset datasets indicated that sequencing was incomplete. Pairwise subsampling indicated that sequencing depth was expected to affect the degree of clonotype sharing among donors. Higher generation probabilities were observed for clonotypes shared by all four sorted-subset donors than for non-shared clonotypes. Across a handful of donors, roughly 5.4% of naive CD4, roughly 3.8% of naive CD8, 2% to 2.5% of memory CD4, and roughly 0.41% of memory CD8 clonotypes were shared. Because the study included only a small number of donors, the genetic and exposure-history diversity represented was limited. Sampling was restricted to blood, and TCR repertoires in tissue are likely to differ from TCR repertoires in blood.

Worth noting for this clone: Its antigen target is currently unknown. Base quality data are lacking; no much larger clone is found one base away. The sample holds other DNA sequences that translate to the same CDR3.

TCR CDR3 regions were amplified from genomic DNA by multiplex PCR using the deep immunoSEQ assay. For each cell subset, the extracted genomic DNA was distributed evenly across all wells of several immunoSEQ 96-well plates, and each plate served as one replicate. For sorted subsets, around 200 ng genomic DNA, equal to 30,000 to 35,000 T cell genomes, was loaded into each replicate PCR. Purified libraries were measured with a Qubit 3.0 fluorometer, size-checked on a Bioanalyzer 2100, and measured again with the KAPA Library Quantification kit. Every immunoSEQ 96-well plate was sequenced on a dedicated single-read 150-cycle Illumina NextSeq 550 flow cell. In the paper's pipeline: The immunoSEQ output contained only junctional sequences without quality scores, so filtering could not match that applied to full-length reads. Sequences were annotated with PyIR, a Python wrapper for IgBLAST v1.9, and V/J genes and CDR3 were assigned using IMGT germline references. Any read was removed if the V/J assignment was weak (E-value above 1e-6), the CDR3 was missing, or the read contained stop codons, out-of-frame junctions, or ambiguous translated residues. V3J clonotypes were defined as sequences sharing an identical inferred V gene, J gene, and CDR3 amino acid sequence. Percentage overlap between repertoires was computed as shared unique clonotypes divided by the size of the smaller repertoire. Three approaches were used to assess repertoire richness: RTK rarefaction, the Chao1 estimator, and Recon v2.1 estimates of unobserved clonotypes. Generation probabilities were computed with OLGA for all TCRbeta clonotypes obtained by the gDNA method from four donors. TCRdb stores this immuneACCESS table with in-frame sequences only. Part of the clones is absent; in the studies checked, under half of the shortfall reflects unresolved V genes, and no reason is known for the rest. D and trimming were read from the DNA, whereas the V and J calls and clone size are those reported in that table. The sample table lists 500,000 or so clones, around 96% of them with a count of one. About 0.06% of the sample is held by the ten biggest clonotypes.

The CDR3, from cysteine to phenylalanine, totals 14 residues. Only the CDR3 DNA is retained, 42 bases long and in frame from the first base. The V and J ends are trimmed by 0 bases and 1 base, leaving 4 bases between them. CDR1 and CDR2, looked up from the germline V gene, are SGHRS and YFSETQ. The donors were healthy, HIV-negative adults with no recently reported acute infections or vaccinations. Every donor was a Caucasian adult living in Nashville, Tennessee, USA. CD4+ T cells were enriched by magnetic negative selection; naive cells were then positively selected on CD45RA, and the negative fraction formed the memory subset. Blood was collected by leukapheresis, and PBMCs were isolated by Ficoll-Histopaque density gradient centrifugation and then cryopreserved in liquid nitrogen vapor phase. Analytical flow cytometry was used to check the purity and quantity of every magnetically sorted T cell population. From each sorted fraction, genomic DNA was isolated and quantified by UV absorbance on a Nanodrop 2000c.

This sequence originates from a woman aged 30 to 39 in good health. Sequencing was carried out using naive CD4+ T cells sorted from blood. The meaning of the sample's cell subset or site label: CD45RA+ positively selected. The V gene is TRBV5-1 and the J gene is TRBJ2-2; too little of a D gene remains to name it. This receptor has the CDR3 CASSLVGNTGELFF. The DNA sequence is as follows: TGCGCCAGCAGCTTGGTGGGGAACACCGGGGAGCTGTTTTTT.